The source of this TCR beta chain is a study of T cell changes during pregnancy in multiple sclerosis. Only in-frame clones appear in the TCRdb table, and some are missing; sequencing was by immunoSEQ multiplex PCR. The data contain tens of thousands of clones, 90% to 95% of them singletons. Per germline, CDR1 SGHVS and CDR2 FQNEAQ. This CDR3 contains 16 residues. The V end was cut by 1 base, the J end by 1 base, with 12 bases between. The source was peripheral blood, collected after pregnancy. The chain joins TRBV7-8 to TRBJ2-3, with D maybe TRBD2 (6 bases). The sequence came from a female donor in good health, enrolled as a control in a pregnancy study. CDR3 bases: TGTGCCAGCAGCTTAGGGGGGTGGGAGGGCACAGATACGCAGTATTTT. It yields the protein CASSLGGWEGTDTQYF.